Listed below are T cell receptor beta chains from one sample, sequenced in a study of blood T cell repertoires in COVID-19. The data were produced by immunoSEQ multiplex PCR, yet TCRdb's version contains in-frame clones alone and is incomplete. The sample lists about 480,000 clones, more than 75% occurring once. What was sequenced was PBMCs or T cells enriched from blood (not recorded which). The receptor set was obtained from a woman between 40 and 50 years old who had recovered from COVID-19. Each CDR3 is given with its conserved first and last residue. A D gene is named only where the DNA matches it firmly. For some rows the clone size is stated as once, few or many, or as a class when expanded; others skip it.

TRBD1	TRBJ2-3	.	TRBV7-2	TGTGCCAGCAGCTTAGCCACAGGGGGCGCAGATACGCAGTATTTT	CASSLATGGADTQYF
TRBD1	TRBJ2-7	once	TRBV6-1	TGTGCCAGCAGTGAAGCAGGACAGGTTGGCTCCTACGAGCAGTACTTC	CASSEAGQVGSYEQYF
.	TRBJ2-5	.	TRBV5-1	TGCGCCAGCAGCGGACCCGGGAGACCCGAAGAGACCCAGTACTTC	CASSGPGRPEETQYF
TRBD1	TRBJ1-4	.	TRBV7-9	TGTGCCAGCACCCCTGGGACAGGGGATGAAAAACTGTTTTTT	CASTPGTGDEKLFF
.	TRBJ2-3	.	TRBV27	TGTGCCAGCAGTTTAACAGGGTCAGATACGCAGTATTTT	CASSLTGSDTQYF
TRBD2	TRBJ2-7	.	TRBV15	TGTGCCACCAGCAGAGATCGAGCGGGAGGGGCCTACGAGCAGTACTTC	CATSRDRAGGAYEQYF
.	TRBJ1-6	.	TRBV5-6	TGTGCCAGCAGTAATCTTGCCAGGGAGGGTCTTTATAATTCACCCCTCCACTTT	CASSNLAREGLYNSPLHF
TRBD1	TRBJ1-4	.	TRBV19	TGTGCCAGTGGGAAAGGTTTCCGGTTCCCGGGGGACAGGGGGCCGACTAATGAAAAACTGTTTTTT	CASGKGFRFPGDRGPTNEKLFF
.	TRBJ1-2	once	TRBV5-8	TGTGCCAGCAGCGCGCAGGGTCTGGGCTATGGCTACACCTTC	CASSAQGLGYGYTF
TRBD1	TRBJ1-1	.	TRBV19	TGTGCCAGTAGTATTGGCCAGGGGGGACGGACTGAAGCTTTCTTT	CASSIGQGGRTEAFF
TRBD1	TRBJ1-2	.	TRBV12-3/TRBV12-4	TGTGCCAGCAGACGCGGGACAGGTTATGGCTACACCTTC	CASRRGTGYGYTF
.	TRBJ2-4	.	TRBV28	TGTGCCAGCAGTTTGACAGAAAAAAACATTCAGTACTTC	CASSLTEKNIQYF
.	TRBJ1-5	.	TRBV3-1/TRBV3-2	TGTGCCAGCAGCCAAGACAGGGTCGATCAGCCCCAGCATTTT	CASSQDRVDQPQHF
TRBD1	TRBJ2-3	.	TRBV11-2	TGTGCCAGCAGCTTAGCATCTGTCGGGACAGATGCAGATACGCAGTATTTT	CASSLASVGTDADTQYF
TRBD1	TRBJ2-4	.	TRBV11-2	TGTGCCAGCAGCTTAGGGGTACAGGGGGCTGCCAAAAACATTCAGTACTTC	CASSLGVQGAAKNIQYF
.	TRBJ1-5	.	TRBV7-8	TGTGCCAGCAGCCCAAGGGAGGGACAACAGCCCCAGCATTTT	CASSPREGQQPQHF
.	TRBJ1-5	.	TRBV7-2	TGTGCCAGCAGCTTAGGGTCAGAAAATCAGCCCCAGCATTTT	CASSLGSENQPQHF
TRBD2	TRBJ2-3	.	TRBV5-1	TGCGCCAGCAGCCCCTCAGGGACTAGCGGGAGCGGCACAGATACGCAGTATTTT	CASSPSGTSGSGTDTQYF
.	TRBJ2-2	.	TRBV20-1	TGCAGTGCTAGTGTGAATAGCGGCACCGGGGAGCTGTTTTTT	CSASVNSGTGELFF
TRBD2	TRBJ2-3	once	TRBV6-5	TGTGCCAGCAGTCCTATGGGAGGGGGCACAGATACGCAGTATTTT	CASSPMGGGTDTQYF
.	TRBJ1-3	.	TRBV2	TGTGCCAGCAGTGTGACACTTTTCTCTGGAAACACCATATATTTT	CASSVTLFSGNTIYF
.	TRBJ1-1	once	TRBV6-5	TGTGCCAGCAAGGGAGGGCGGGTGAACACTGAAGCTTTCTTT	CASKGGRVNTEAFF
TRBD1	TRBJ2-2	.	TRBV5-6	TGTGCCAGCAGCTTGGGTCGACAGGGGATAGACACCGGGGAGCTGTTTTTT	CASSLGRQGIDTGELFF
TRBD2	TRBJ2-2	.	TRBV7-2	TGTGCCAGCAGCTTAGGGACTAGCGGGAATCCCGGGGAGCTGTTTTTT	CASSLGTSGNPGELFF
.	TRBJ2-7	.	TRBV7-9	TGTGCCAGCAGCCGTCCGGGACTCAAGTACGAGCAGTACTTC	CASSRPGLKYEQYF
.	TRBJ1-2	.	TRBV2	TGTGCCAGCCGGGAGTTCTATGGCTACACCTTC	CASREFYGYTF
.	TRBJ1-1	.	TRBV7-8	TGTGCCAGCAGCTCGGGAGGAGGAGGGCTCACTGAAGCTTTCTTT	CASSSGGGGLTEAFF
TRBD2	TRBJ2-5	.	TRBV29-1	TGCAGCGCCGGGACTAGCGGGAGGGCCACGGCAGAGACCCAGTACTTC	CSAGTSGRATAETQYF
.	TRBJ2-2	.	TRBV12-5	TGTGCTAGTGGTCCTCTAGACAGTAACACCGGGGAGCTGTTTTTT	CASGPLDSNTGELFF
TRBD1	TRBJ1-1	once	TRBV27	TGTGCCAGCAGTGTCCTGACAGGGATGAACACTGAAGCTTTCTTT	CASSVLTGMNTEAFF
.	TRBJ1-2	.	TRBV7-2	TGTGCCAGCAGCCCTACTCAGGGCGCGGGGGGCTACACCTTC	CASSPTQGAGGYTF
.	TRBJ1-1	.	TRBV7-2	TGTGCCAGCAGCACACCTTTTAACACTGAAGCTTTCTTT	CASSTPFNTEAFF
.	TRBJ2-2	.	TRBV19	TGTGCCAGTAGTATCGGGATCTCCGGGGAGCTGTTTTTT	CASSIGISGELFF
.	TRBJ1-1	.	TRBV6-5	TGTGCCAGCAGCCGTCCGGACACTGAAGCTTTCTTT	CASSRPDTEAFF
.	TRBJ1-1	.	TRBV29-1	TGCAGCGTCCGAGAGGGAGGCGCTGAAGCTTTCTTT	CSVREGGAEAFF
.	TRBJ1-3	.	TRBV5-3	TGTGCCAGAAGCATGGGACAAACTGGAAACACCATATATTTT	CARSMGQTGNTIYF
.	TRBJ1-2	.	TRBV29-1	TGCAGCGTTGCTATGAGGTCGGGATTAGCTAACTATGGCTACACCTTC	CSVAMRSGLANYGYTF
.	TRBJ1-3	.	TRBV5-1	TGCGCCAGCAGCTCTACAGGGTCCGGAAACACCATATATTTT	CASSSTGSGNTIYF
TRBD1	TRBJ2-5	.	TRBV18	TGTGCCAGCTCACCTAGGACAGGGGAGACCCAGTACTTC	CASSPRTGETQYF
TRBD1	TRBJ2-2	.	TRBV11-2	TGTGCCAGCAGCCCTGTAGGGGGCTACACCGGGGAGCTGTTTTTT	CASSPVGGYTGELFF
.	TRBJ1-1	.	TRBV25-1	TGTGCCAGCAGGCGCACTTCTAACACTGAAGCTTTCTTT	CASRRTSNTEAFF
.	TRBJ1-4	.	TRBV5-5	TGTGCCAGCAGCCCCGGACAGTTTGCAACTAATGAAAAACTGTTTTTT	CASSPGQFATNEKLFF
.	TRBJ2-7	.	TRBV7-6	TGTGCCAGCAGCCCAAACTCCTACGAGCAGTACTTC	CASSPNSYEQYF
.	TRBJ1-6	.	TRBV10-3	TGTGCCATCAGTGAGTCAGAGAAAAATTCACCCCTCCACTTT	CAISESEKNSPLHF
TRBD1	TRBJ1-4	.	TRBV12-3/TRBV12-4	TGTGCCAGCAGGGGGGACAGGCGAGAAAAACTGTTTTTT	CASRGDRREKLFF
.	TRBJ1-2	.	TRBV7-6	TGTGCCAGCAGCCCAAGTGGCAGCTTAGGAGGTGGCTACACCTTC	CASSPSGSLGGGYTF
.	TRBJ1-2	once	TRBV7-2	TGTGCCAGCAGCTTAATTTCGGTTGGCGGGTCCTATGGCTACACCTTC	CASSLISVGGSYGYTF
.	TRBJ1-4	once	TRBV2	TGTGCCAGCAGTGGAGATGACAGAACTGAAAAACTGTTTTTT	CASSGDDRTEKLFF
.	TRBJ2-4	.	TRBV5-1	TGCGCCAGCAGCCGGACAGACTCTAAAAACATTCAGTACTTC	CASSRTDSKNIQYF
TRBD1	TRBJ2-3	.	TRBV6-5	TGTGCCAGCAGCCAGACAGGGTTCAGCACAGATACGCAGTATTTT	CASSQTGFSTDTQYF
.	TRBJ1-1	.	TRBV10-3	TGTGCCATCAGTGGAAAAGGGGGATTACGGGAAACTGAAGCTTTCTTT	CAISGKGGLRETEAFF
TRBD1	TRBJ2-1	once	TRBV2	TGTGCCAGCAGTGAATCCCCGGGACAGGGCCATGAGCAGTTCTTC	CASSESPGQGHEQFF
.	TRBJ2-7	.	TRBV2	TGTGCCAGCAGCGCCGGGACAAGCGAGCAGTACTTC	CASSAGTSEQYF
.	TRBJ1-6	.	TRBV6-1	TGTGCCAGCAGTGAAGGGCAGGTCGGGGGCTCCTATAATTCACCCCTCCACTTT	CASSEGQVGGSYNSPLHF
.	TRBJ1-5	.	TRBV19	TGTGCCAGTAGTTTACAGTACAATCAGCCCCAGCATTTT	CASSLQYNQPQHF
.	TRBJ1-3	.	TRBV7-2	TGTGCCAGCAGCTTAACTGGACCGGACAGAACCTTTGGAAACACCATATATTTT	CASSLTGPDRTFGNTIYF
.	TRBJ1-1	.	TRBV7-9	TGTGCCAGCAGCTTAGATAGTGAAGCTTTCTTT	CASSLDSEAFF
.	TRBJ1-2	.	TRBV2	TGTGCCAGCGGAAGGGGGGGTAGGGGCTACACCTTC	CASGRGGRGYTF
TRBD1	TRBJ1-4	.	TRBV29-1	TGCAGCGTTGAAATTCCGGGACAGGAAGAAAAACTGTTTTTT	CSVEIPGQEEKLFF
TRBD2	TRBJ2-5	.	TRBV27	TGTGCCAGCAGTTCGCTTGGGGGAGGGCAAGAGACCCAGTACTTC	CASSSLGGGQETQYF